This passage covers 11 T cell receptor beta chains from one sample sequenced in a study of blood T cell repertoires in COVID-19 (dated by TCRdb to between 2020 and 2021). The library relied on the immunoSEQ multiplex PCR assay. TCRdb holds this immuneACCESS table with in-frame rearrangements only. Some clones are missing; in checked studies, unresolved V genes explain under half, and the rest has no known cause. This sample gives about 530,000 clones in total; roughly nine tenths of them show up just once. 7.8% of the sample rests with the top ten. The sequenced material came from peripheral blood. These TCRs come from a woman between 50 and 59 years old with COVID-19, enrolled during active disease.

DNA of the CDR3: TGTGCCAGTCGAGGACAGGGAACTCAGCCCCAGCATTTT. Its protein is CASRGQGTQPQHF. The V call is TRBV19, the J call TRBJ1-5; 8 bases align to TRBD1. V lost 8 bases to trimming and J lost 6 bases; unmatched junction nucleotides: 6. Germline V gene sequence: CDR1 LNHDA, CDR2 SQIVND (reference sequence). CDR3 length: 13 amino acids.

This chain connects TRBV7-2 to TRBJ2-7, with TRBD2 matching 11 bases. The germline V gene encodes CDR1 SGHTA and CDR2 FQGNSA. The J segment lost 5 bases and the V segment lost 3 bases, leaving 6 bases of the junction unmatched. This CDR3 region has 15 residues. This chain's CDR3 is CASSFRLAGQNEQYF. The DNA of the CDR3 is TGTGCCAGCAGCTTTAGACTAGCGGGACAGAACGAGCAGTACTTC.

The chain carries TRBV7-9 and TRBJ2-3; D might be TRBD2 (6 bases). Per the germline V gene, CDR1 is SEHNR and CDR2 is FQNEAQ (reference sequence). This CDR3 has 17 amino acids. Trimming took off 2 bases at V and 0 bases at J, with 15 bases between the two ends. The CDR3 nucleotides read TGTGCCAGCAGCTTAAGCCCCGGGGGAGTTAGCACAGATACGCAGTATTTT. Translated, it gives CASSLSPGGVSTDTQYF.

The CDR3 region is CASGLVAGQVYNSPLHF. Here the CDR3 DNA reads TGTGCTAGTGGTTTGGTAGCCGGACAGGTCTATAATTCACCCCTCCACTTT. The chain joins TRBV12-5 to TRBJ1-6; 7 nucleotides line up with TRBD1. Germline V gene data show CDR1 as LGHNT and CDR2 as FRNRAP. The V segment lost 0 bases and the J segment 3 bases; nucleotides outside the gene matches: 5. This CDR3 comprises 17 residues. Based on the CDR3 plus reference TRBV12-5 and TRBJ1-6, the full variable domain is DARVTQTPRHKVTEMGQEVTMRCQPILGHNTVFWYRQTMMQGLELLAYFRNRAPLDDSGMPKDRFSAEMPDATLATLKIQPSEPRDSAVYFCASGLVAGQVYNSPLHFGNGTRLTVT.

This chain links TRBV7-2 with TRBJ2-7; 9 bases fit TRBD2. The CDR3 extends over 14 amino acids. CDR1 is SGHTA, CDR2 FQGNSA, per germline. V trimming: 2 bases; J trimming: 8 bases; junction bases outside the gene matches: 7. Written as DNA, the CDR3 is TGTGCCAGCAGCTTAAGCGGGAGGACCAACAAGCAGTACTTC. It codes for CASSLSGRTNKQYF.

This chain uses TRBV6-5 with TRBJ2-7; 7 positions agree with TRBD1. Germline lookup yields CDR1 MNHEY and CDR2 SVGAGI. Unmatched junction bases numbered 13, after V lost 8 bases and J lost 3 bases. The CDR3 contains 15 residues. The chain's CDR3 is CASRNPRTGFYEQYF. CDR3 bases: TGTGCCAGCCGGAACCCCCGGACAGGATTCTACGAGCAGTACTTC.

The CDR3 sequence: CASSYEGNTEAFF. The CDR3 DNA reads as TGTGCCAGCAGTTACGAGGGGAACACTGAAGCTTTCTTT. This chain joins TRBV6-6 and TRBJ1-1; D unresolved. The V gene's germline CDR1 is MNHNY and CDR2 SVGAGI (reference sequence). Trimming pared 2 bases from V and 1 base from J, leaving 5 bases between. The CDR3 has 13 residues.

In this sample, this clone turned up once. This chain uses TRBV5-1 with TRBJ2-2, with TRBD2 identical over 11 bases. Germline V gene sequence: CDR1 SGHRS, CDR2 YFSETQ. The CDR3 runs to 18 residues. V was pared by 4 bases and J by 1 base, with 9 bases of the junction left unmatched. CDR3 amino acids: CASSRQLAGAMNTGELFF. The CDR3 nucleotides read TGCGCCAGCAGCCGCCAACTAGCGGGGGCCATGAACACCGGGGAGCTGTTTTTT.

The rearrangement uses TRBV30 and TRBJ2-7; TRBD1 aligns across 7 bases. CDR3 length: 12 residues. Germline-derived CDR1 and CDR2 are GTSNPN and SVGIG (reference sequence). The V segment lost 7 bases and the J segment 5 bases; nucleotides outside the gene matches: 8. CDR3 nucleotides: TGTGCCTACGGACAGGCACCCAACGAGCAGTACTTC. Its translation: CAYGQAPNEQYF.

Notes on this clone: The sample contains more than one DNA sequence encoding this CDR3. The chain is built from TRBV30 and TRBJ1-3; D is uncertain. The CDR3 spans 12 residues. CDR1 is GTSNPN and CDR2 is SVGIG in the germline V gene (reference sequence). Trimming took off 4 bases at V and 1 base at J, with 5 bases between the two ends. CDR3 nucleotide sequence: TGTGCCTGGACGGGGTCTGGAAACACCATATATTTT. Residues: CAWTGSGNTIYF.

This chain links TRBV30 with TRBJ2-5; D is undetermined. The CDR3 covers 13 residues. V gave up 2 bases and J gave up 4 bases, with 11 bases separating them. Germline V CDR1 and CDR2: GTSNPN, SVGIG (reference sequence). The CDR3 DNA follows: TGTGCCTGGAGTCTTACACCTGGAGAGACCCAGTACTTC. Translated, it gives CAWSLTPGETQYF.